These 23 T cell receptor beta chains were sequenced from one sample in a study of T-cell reconstitution after alpha-beta-depleted transplantation in children. Unique molecular identifiers were used to barcode this TCRbeta library. TCRdb processed the PCR reads anew with MiXCR; each CDR3 protein has one entry. In the table there are a few hundred thousand distinct CDR3 sequences, 8.5% to 10% of which are singletons. The specimen was PBMCs from the stem cell graft donor, collected from the stem cell graft. These receptor sequences come from a human donor who donated a stem cell graft to a child with acute lymphoblastic leukemia.

This clonotype was observed a few times. The chain carries TRBV5-1 and TRBJ1-4; possible D gene TRBD1, 5 bases. V was trimmed by 4 bases and J by 6 bases, leaving 16 bases between them. The germline V gene encodes CDR1 SGHRS and CDR2 YFSETQ. This CDR3 is 15 amino acids long. The CDR3 coding sequence is TGCGCCAGCAGCACCGGGGACGTCGGAGATGAAAAACTGTTTTTT. Translating gives CASSTGDVGDEKLFF.

This clonotype came up a few times. The rearrangement uses TRBV7-9 and TRBJ2-5, with 11 bases fitting TRBD2. Trimming removed 2 bases from V and 3 bases from J; junction bases left unmatched: 2. Per the germline V gene, CDR1 is SEHNR and CDR2 is FQNEAQ (reference sequence). CDR3 size: 15 residues. In DNA form, the CDR3 reads TGTGCCAGCAGCTTAAGGGGACTAGCGGAAGAGACCCAGTACTTC. It codes for CASSLRGLAEETQYF.

This clonotype was counted at least ten times. The CDR3 sequence is CSVDRVQGWNEQFF. The DNA of the CDR3 is TGCAGCGTTGATCGGGTGCAGGGTTGGAATGAGCAGTTCTTC. The chain is built from TRBV29-1 and TRBJ2-1; D is perhaps TRBD1 (5 bases). V lost 3 bases and J lost 7, with 16 bases in between. Looked up from germline, CDR1 is SQVTM and CDR2 is ANQGSEA. The CDR3 covers 14 residues.

The chain combines TRBV18 with TRBJ2-5; D unclear. Germline CDR1 is KGHSH and CDR2 is LQKENI. V was clipped by 3 bases and J by 5 bases, with 7 bases between them. This CDR3 has 12 residues. The CDR3 here is CASSPMPETQYF. The CDR3 nucleotides are TGTGCCAGCTCACCTATGCCGGAGACCCAGTACTTC.

This clonotype occurred many times. The rearrangement uses TRBV4-2 and TRBJ2-7, with 8 bases fitting TRBD1. The CDR3 extends over 12 amino acids. Germline assignment: CDR1 LGHNA and CDR2 YNFKEQ. The V and J ends lost 5 bases and 6 bases, in that order; junction bases with no gene match: 3. The CDR3 here is CASSYRGFEQYF. DNA for the CDR3: TGTGCCAGCAGCTACAGGGGGTTCGAGCAGTACTTC.

This clonotype was counted between two and nine times. The V and J genes are TRBV12-3 or TRBV12-4 and TRBJ1-4; unclear D gene. Trimming stripped 0 bases from V and 8 bases from J, with 13 bases between. The CDR3 loop spans 15 amino acids. CDR3 residues: CASSLAPGINEKLFF. The CDR3 nucleotides read TGTGCCAGCAGTTTAGCGCCCGGGATCAACGAAAAACTGTTTTTT.

This clonotype has a handful of counts. The genes are TRBV29-1 and TRBJ2-7, with D maybe TRBD1 (6 bases). The CDR3 has 14 amino acids. Germline V lookup: CDR1 SQVTM, CDR2 ANQGSEA. The V and J ends lost 5 bases and 0 bases respectively, with 14 bases between them. This chain's CDR3 is CSVHEQGVSYEQYF. The CDR3 bases are TGCAGCGTTCATGAACAGGGAGTCTCCTACGAGCAGTACTTC.

There are a few counts of this clonotype. The gene calls are TRBV5-1 and TRBJ1-1; 7 bases line up with TRBD1. After removal of 4 bases from V and 1 base from J, the junction contained 10 bases not matched to a gene. Germline CDR1 is SGHRS and CDR2 is YFSETQ. CDR3 length equals 16 residues. DNA of the CDR3: TGCGCCAGCAGCCTTGTGATAGGGACAGCGAACACTGAAGCTTTCTTT. Its translation: CASSLVIGTANTEAFF.

There are many counts of this clonotype. The rearrangement uses TRBV10-3 and TRBJ2-7; D call uncertain. Germline V gives CDR1 ENHRY, CDR2 SYGVKD. V was trimmed by 7 bases and J by 2 bases, leaving 12 bases between them. This CDR3 has 13 residues. The CDR3 here is CAITNSLTYEQYF. In DNA form, the CDR3 reads TGTGCCATCACTAACAGTCTAACCTACGAGCAGTACTTC.

Ten or more counts support this clonotype. This sequence joins TRBV7-9 and TRBJ2-2; the D gene is possibly TRBD2 (5 bases). Germline V gene sequence: CDR1 SEHNR, CDR2 FQNEAQ (reference sequence). V lost 1 base, J lost 4 bases, and 7 bases lay in between. CDR3 length: 14 amino acids. The CDR3 sequence is CASSLGRGTGELFF. The CDR3 DNA is TGTGCCAGCAGCTTAGGCCGGGGCACCGGGGAGCTGTTTTTT. The entire variable domain, with the rest obtained from reference TRBV7-9 and TRBJ2-2, is as follows: DTGVSQNPRHKITKRGQNVTFRCDPISEHNRLYWYRQTLGQGPEFLTYFQNEAQLEKSRLLSDRFSAERPKGSFSTLEIQRTEQGDSAMYLCASSLGRGTGELFFGEGSRLTVL.

The chain links TRBV7-2 to TRBJ2-7; 8 bases line up with TRBD1. J lost 2 bases, V lost 2 bases, and 2 bases had no gene match. Germline-derived CDR1 and CDR2 are SGHTA and FQGNSA. This CDR3 is 14 amino acids long. This CDR3 reads CASSLPDRAYEQYF. The CDR3 coding sequence is TGTGCCAGCAGCTTACCGGACAGGGCCTACGAGCAGTACTTC.

This clonotype has a count of ten or more. The CDR3 DNA sequence: TGTGCCAGCAGCCAATGGTCCGGGGAGCTGTTTTTT. Its translation is CASSQWSGELFF. The rearrangement links TRBV3-1 to TRBJ2-2; D is undetermined. This CDR3 contains 12 residues. The germline V and J ends were trimmed by 2 bases and 6 bases, with 4 bases remaining between them. Germline V lookup: CDR1 LGHDT, CDR2 YNNKEL (reference sequence).

This clonotype was counted only a few times. The chain employs TRBV12-3 or TRBV12-4 and TRBJ1-2; 7 bases are a match to TRBD1. V lost 4 bases to trimming and J lost 3 bases; unmatched junction nucleotides: 14. CDR3 length: 17 amino acids. In DNA, the CDR3 is TGTGCCAGCAGTTCAAACCGACAGGGTTTTTTATACTATGGCTACACCTTC. This translates into CASSSNRQGFLYYGYTF.

This clonotype was observed many times. This sequence joins TRBV5-1 and TRBJ1-2; 7 bases align to TRBD1. V dropped 4 bases and J dropped 8; count of bases not matched to a gene: 11. The CDR3 is 14 residues long. Germline-derived CDR1 and CDR2 are SGHRS and YFSETQ. Here the CDR3 reads CASSQRQGIGGYTF. The CDR3 DNA is TGCGCCAGCAGCCAAAGACAGGGTATTGGCGGCTACACCTTC.

This rearrangement joins TRBV7-9 to TRBJ2-2; D is possibly TRBD1 or TRBD2 (7 bases each). Germline V lookup: CDR1 SEHNR, CDR2 FQNEAQ (reference sequence). V gave up 3 bases and J gave up 6 bases, with 20 bases separating them. CDR3 size: 17 residues. The DNA for the CDR3 is TGTGCCAGCAGCTTCCCCGGGGGGACAGACTCCCCCGGGGAGCTGTTTTTT. It yields the protein CASSFPGGTDSPGELFF.

This clonotype has just a few counts. CDR3 sequence: CAWSVGRETQYF. For the CDR3, the DNA is TGTGCCTGGAGTGTAGGGCGAGAGACCCAGTACTTC. The J gene is TRBJ2-5, the V gene TRBV30; D gene ambiguous. Germline V gives CDR1 GTSNPN, CDR2 SVGIG (reference sequence). Trimming pared 0 bases from V and 4 bases from J, leaving 6 bases between. CDR3 length equals 12 residues.

This clonotype came up many times. V is TRBV5-1 and J is TRBJ2-7, with D uncertain. This CDR3 has 11 residues. Germline V CDR1 and CDR2: SGHRS, YFSETQ. Trimming pared 3 bases from V and 2 bases from J, leaving 3 bases between. The CDR3 nucleotides read TGCGCCAGCAGCTCCCCCTACGAGCAGTACTTC. Translation gives CASSSPYEQYF.

The V gene is TRBV12-3 or TRBV12-4, the J gene TRBJ1-1; no firm D call. The CDR3 is 12 amino acids. The V end lost 7 bases, the J end lost 5 bases, and 11 bases lay between the germline ends. This chain's CDR3 is CASTQTGTEAFF. The CDR3 nucleotides read TGTGCCAGCACCCAGACCGGAACTGAAGCTTTCTTT.

V usage is TRBV12-3 or TRBV12-4 and J usage is TRBJ1-5; 11 bases fit TRBD1. The CDR3 extends over 15 amino acids. Unmatched junction bases numbered 6, after V lost 6 bases and J lost 5 bases. The CDR3 nucleotides read TGTGCCAGCAGCCAAGGGGACAGGGGGGATCAGCCCCAGCATTTT. Translated: CASSQGDRGDQPQHF.

This clonotype has a count of ten or more. The chain couples TRBV6-2 or TRBV6-3 to TRBJ2-5; 7 bases match TRBD2. J was trimmed by 3 bases and V by 0 bases; bases with no gene match: 4. CDR1 is MNHEY, CDR2 SVGEGT, per germline. The CDR3 consists of 15 residues. CDR3 coding DNA: TGTGCCAGCAGTTACTCCTGGGGGGGAGAAGAGACCCAGTACTTC. Translated: CASSYSWGGEETQYF.

Only a few counts were recorded for this clonotype. This rearrangement joins TRBV7-9 to TRBJ1-1, with TRBD1 as a possible D gene (6 bases). The V gene's germline CDR1 is SEHNR and CDR2 FQNEAQ (reference sequence). Between the trimmed V and J ends, which lost 5 bases and 1 base, there was a span of 11 bases. This CDR3 has 14 residues. CDR3 loop: CASSIQTGNTEAFF. CDR3 in DNA: TGTGCCAGCAGCATTCAGACAGGGAACACTGAAGCTTTCTTT.

This clonotype was counted at least ten times. The chain employs TRBV12-3 or TRBV12-4 and TRBJ2-7; 11 nucleotides match TRBD1. After removal of 7 bases from V and 2 bases from J, the junction contained 4 bases not matched to a gene. The CDR3 loop spans 14 amino acids. CDR3 DNA sequence: TGTGCCAGCAATGGACAGGGGGCACCCTACGAGCAGTACTTC. Encoded protein: CASNGQGAPYEQYF.

The J gene is TRBJ1-5, the V gene TRBV7-8; no definite D call. Germline-derived CDR1 and CDR2 are SGHVS and FQNEAQ. Trimming removed 5 bases at V and 5 bases at J, with 16 bases between. This CDR3 is 15 amino acids long. The CDR3 loop reads CASSPTWREDQPQHF. The CDR3 nucleotides are TGTGCCAGCAGCCCAACCTGGAGGGAGGATCAGCCCCAGCATTTT.